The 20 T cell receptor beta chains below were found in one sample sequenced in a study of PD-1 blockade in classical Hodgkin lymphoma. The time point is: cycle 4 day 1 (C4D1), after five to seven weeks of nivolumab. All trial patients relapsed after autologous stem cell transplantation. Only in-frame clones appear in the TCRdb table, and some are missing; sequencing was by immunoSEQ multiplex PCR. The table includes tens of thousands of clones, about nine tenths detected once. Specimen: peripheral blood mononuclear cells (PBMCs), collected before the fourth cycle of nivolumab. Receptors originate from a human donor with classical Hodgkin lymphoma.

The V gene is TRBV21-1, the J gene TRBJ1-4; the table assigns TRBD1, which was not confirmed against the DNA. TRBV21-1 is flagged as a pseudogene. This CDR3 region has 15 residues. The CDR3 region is CASRTGATLNEKLFF. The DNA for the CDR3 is TGTGCCAGCAGGACAGGGGCGACACTTAATGAAAAACTGTTTTTT.

Here the CDR3 DNA reads TGTGCCACCAGCCGGGACACCCCTCAGCCCCAGCATTTT. Translating it yields CATSRDTPQPQHF. The J gene is TRBJ1-5, the V gene TRBV15, with D perhaps matching TRBD1 (6 bases). Trimming left V 5 bases short and J 6 bases short, with 11 bases between. This CDR3 has 13 residues. CDR1 is LNHNV and CDR2 is YYDKDF in the germline V gene (reference sequence). Based on the CDR3 plus reference TRBV15 and TRBJ1-5, the full variable domain is DAMVIQNPRYQVTQFGKPVTLSCSQTLNHNVMYWYQQKSSQAPKLLFHYYDKDFNNEADTPDNFQSRRPNTSFCFLDIRSPGLGDTAMYLCATSRDTPQPQHFGDGTRLSIL.

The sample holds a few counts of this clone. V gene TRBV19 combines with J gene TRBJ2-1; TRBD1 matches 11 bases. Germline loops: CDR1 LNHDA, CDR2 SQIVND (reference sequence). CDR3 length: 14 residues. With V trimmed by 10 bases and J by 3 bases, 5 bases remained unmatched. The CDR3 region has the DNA TGTGCCACCGTCGGGACAGGGGGCTACAATGAGCAGTTCTTC. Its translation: CATVGTGGYNEQFF.

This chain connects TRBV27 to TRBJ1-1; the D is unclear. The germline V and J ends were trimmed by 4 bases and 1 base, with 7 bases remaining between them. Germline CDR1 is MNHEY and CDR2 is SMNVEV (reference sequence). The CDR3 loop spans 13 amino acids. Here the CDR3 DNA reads TGTGCCAGCAGTTCTCCAGGGAACACTGAAGCTTTCTTT. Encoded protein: CASSSPGNTEAFF.

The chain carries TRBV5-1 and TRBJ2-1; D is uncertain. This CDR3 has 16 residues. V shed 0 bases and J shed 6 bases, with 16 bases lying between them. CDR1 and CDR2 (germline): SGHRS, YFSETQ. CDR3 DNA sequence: TGCGCCAGCAGCTTGGGTGGTTCAGGCTCGATCAATGAGCAGTTCTTC. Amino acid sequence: CASSLGGSGSINEQFF. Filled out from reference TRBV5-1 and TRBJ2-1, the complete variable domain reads KAGVTQTPRYLIKTRGQQVTLSCSPISGHRSVSWYQQTPGQGLQFLFEYFSETQRNKGNFPGRFSGRQFSNSRSEMNVSTLELGDSALYLCASSLGGSGSINEQFFGPGTRLTVL.

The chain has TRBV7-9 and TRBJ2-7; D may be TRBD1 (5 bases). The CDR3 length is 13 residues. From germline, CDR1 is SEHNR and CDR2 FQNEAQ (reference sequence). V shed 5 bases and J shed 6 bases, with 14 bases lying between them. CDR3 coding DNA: TGTGCCAGCAGCCCACTCGACAGTTCCGAGCAGTACTTC. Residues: CASSPLDSSEQYF.

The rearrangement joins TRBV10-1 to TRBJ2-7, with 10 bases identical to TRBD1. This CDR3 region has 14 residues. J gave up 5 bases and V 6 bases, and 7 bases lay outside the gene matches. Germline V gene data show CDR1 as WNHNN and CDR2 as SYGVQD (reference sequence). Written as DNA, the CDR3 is TGCGCCAGCAGCCGGGGACAGGGGTACCACGAGCAGTACTTC. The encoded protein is CASSRGQGYHEQYF.

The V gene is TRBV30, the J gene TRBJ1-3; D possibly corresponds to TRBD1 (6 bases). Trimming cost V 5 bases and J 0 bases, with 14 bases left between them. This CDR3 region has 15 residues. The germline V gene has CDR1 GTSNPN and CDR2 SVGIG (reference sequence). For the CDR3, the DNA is TGTGCCTGGGTCCAGGACAGAATCTCTGGAAACACCATATATTTT. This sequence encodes CAWVQDRISGNTIYF.

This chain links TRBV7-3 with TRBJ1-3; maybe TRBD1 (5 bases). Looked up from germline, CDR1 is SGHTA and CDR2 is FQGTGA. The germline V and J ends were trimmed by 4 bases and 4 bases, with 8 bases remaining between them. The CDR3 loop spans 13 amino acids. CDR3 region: CASSSPGGNTIYF. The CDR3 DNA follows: TGTGCCAGCAGCTCACCAGGGGGAAACACCATATATTTT.

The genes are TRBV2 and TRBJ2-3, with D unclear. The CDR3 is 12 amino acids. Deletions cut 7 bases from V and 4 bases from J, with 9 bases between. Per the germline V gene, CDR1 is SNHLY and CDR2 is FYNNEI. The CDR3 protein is CASIVAADTQYF. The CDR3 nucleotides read TGTGCCAGCATCGTAGCCGCAGATACGCAGTATTTT.

In DNA, the CDR3 is TGTGCCAGCAGTTTATCGGGGTTCTCAGCCTACGAGCAGTACTTC. This codes for CASSLSGFSAYEQYF. V and J are TRBV27 and TRBJ2-7; D remains ambiguous. The CDR3 has 15 amino acids. V was pared by 0 bases and J by 2 bases, with 11 bases between. The germline V gene has CDR1 MNHEY and CDR2 SMNVEV (reference sequence).

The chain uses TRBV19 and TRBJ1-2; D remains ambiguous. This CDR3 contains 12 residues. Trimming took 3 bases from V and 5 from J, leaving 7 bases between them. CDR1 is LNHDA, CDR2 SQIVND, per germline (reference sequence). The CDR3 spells CASSMVDYGYTF. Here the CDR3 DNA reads TGTGCCAGTAGTATGGTGGATTATGGCTACACCTTC.

For the CDR3, the DNA is TGTGCCAGCAGCTTAGTGGGCCCCTCGGCCAATCAGCCCCAGCATTTT. Protein sequence: CASSLVGPSANQPQHF. The chain carries TRBV7-2 and TRBJ1-5, with D unresolved. CDR1 is SGHTA, CDR2 FQGNSA, per germline. V dropped 1 base and J dropped 3 bases, with 13 bases sitting between them. The CDR3 extends over 16 amino acids.

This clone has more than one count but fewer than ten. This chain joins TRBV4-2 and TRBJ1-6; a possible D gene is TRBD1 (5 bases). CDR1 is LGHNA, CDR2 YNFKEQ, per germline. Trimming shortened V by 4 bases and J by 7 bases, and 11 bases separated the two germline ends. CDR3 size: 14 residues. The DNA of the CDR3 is TGTGCCAGCAGCCTAGGGGTGCTCAATTCACCCCTCCACTTT. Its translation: CASSLGVLNSPLHF.

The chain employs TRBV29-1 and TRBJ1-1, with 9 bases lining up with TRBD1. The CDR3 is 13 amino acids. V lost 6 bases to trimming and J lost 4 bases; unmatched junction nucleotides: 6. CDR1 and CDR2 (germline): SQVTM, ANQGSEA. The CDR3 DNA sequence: TGCAGCGTAATGGGACAGGGAACCACTGAAGCTTTCTTT. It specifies CSVMGQGTTEAFF.

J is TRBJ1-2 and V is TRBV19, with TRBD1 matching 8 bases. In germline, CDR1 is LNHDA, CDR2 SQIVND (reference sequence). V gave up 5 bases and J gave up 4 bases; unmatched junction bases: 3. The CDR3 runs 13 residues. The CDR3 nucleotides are TGTGCCAGTAGTGTCGGGACAGGCTATGGCTACACCTTC. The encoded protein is CASSVGTGYGYTF.

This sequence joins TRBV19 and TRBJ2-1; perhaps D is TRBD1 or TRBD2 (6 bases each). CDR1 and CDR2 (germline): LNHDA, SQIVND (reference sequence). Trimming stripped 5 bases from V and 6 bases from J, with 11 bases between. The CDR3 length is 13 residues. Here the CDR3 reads CASSGGGGNEQFF. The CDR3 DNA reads TGTGCCAGTAGTGGAGGGGGTGGCAATGAGCAGTTCTTC.

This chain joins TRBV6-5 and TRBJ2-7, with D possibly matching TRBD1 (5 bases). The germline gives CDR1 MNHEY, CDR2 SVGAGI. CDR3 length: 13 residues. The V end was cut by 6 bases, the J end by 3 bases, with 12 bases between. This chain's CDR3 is CASRKDSDYEQYF. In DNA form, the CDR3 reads TGTGCCAGCAGAAAAGACAGCGACTACGAGCAGTACTTC.

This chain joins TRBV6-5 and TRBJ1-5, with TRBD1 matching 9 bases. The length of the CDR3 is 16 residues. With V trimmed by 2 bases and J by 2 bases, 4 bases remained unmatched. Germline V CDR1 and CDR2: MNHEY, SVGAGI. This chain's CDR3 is CASSYTRDRGNQPQHF. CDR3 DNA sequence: TGTGCCAGCAGTTACACCCGGGACAGGGGCAATCAGCCCCAGCATTTT.

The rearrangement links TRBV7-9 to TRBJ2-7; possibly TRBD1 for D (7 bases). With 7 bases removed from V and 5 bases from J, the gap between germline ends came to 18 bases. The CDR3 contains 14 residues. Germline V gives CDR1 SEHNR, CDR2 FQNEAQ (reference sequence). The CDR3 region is CASKLGQGGHEQYF. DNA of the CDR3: TGTGCCAGCAAACTGGGGCAGGGGGGCCACGAGCAGTACTTC.